One sample yielded the 2 T cell receptor beta chains listed below, sequenced in a study of blood T cell repertoires in COVID-19. Libraries were prepared by immunoSEQ multiplex PCR; TCRdb keeps only in-frame clonotypes and omits some of them. The data hold approximately 70,000 clones, with 84% observed a single time. Sequencing input: peripheral blood. Receptor source: a woman between 55 and 75 years old with acute or convalescent COVID-19.

V gene TRBV2 combines with J gene TRBJ1-5; D is undetermined. Germline loops: CDR1 SNHLY, CDR2 FYNNEI. The V gene lost 4 bases and the J gene lost 11 bases, with 12 bases spanning the gap. The CDR3 contains 12 residues. The CDR3 DNA is TGTGCCAGCAGTGGCGAGGGTCCGTCCCAGCATTTT. Its translation is CASSGEGPSQHF. The variable domain in full, completed from reference TRBV2 and TRBJ1-5, reads EPEVTQTPSHQVTQMGQEVILRCVPISNHLYFYWYRQILGQKVEFLVSFYNNEISEKSEIFDDQFSVERPDGSNFTLKIRSTKLEDSAMYFCASSGEGPSQHFGDGTRLSIL.

This clone was detected a few times. The chain couples TRBV27 to TRBJ2-2; TRBD1 is a possible D gene (6 bases). Trimming removed 8 bases from V and 6 bases from J, with 13 bases in between. Germline V gene lookup returns CDR1 MNHEY and CDR2 SMNVEV (reference sequence). The CDR3 runs to 13 residues. In DNA, the CDR3 is TGTGCCAGCGGAAAGGGGGTACCCGGGGAGCTGTTTTTT. Residues: CASGKGVPGELFF.